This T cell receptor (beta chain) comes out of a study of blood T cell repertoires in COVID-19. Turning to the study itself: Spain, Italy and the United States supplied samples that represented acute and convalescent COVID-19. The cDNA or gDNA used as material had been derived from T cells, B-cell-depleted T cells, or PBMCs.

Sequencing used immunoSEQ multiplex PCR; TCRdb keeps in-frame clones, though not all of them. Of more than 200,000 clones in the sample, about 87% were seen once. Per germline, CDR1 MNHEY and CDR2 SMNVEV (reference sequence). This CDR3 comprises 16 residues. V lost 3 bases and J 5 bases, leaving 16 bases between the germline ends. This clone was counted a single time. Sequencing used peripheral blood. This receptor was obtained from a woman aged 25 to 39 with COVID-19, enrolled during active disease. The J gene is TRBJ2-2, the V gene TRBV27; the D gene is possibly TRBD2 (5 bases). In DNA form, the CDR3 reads TGTGCCAGCAGTTTGGCCCCGGGGTTAGCGACCGGGGAGCTGTTTTTT. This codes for CASSLAPGLATGELFF.